A single sample gave rise to the 30 T cell receptor beta chains below, sequenced in a study of blood T cell repertoires in COVID-19. Sequencing used immunoSEQ multiplex PCR; TCRdb keeps in-frame clones, though not all of them. This sample has about 320,000 clones, with 70% to 90% found just once. The source material was peripheral blood. The receptor set was obtained from a woman between 25 and 40 years old with COVID-19, enrolled during active disease.

The rearrangement uses TRBV7-6 and TRBJ2-5, with D maybe TRBD2 (5 bases). The CDR3 runs 17 residues. The germline gives CDR1 SGHVS, CDR2 FNYEAQ. The germline V and J ends were trimmed by 3 bases and 1 base, with 18 bases remaining between them. The CDR3 region is CASSLAFAGRGQETQYF. The CDR3 nucleotides are TGTGCCAGCAGCTTGGCATTTGCAGGACGGGGCCAAGAGACCCAGTACTTC. Full variable domain (missing parts from reference TRBV7-6 and TRBJ2-5): GAGVSQSPRYKVTKRGQDVALRCDPISGHVSLYWYRQALGQGPEFLTYFNYEAQQDKSGLPNDRFSAERPEGSISTLTIQRTEQRDSAMYRCASSLAFAGRGQETQYFGPGTRLLVL.

CDR3 in amino acids: CATSDVVGLNTGELFF. The DNA for the CDR3 is TGTGCCACCAGTGATGTCGTGGGGCTAAACACCGGGGAGCTGTTTTTT. The chain combines TRBV24-1 with TRBJ2-2, with a possible D match to TRBD1 (5 bases). Germline loops: CDR1 KGHDR, CDR2 SFDVKD. V was trimmed by 3 bases and J by 2 bases, leaving 12 bases between them. This CDR3 has 16 amino acids.

CDR3 sequence (DNA): TGTGCCTGGAGTCCACCCCGGACAGGATCCTACGAGCAGTACTTC. This codes for CAWSPPRTGSYEQYF. The chain has TRBV30 and TRBJ2-7, with 7 bases lining up with TRBD1. Looked up from germline, CDR1 is GTSNPN and CDR2 is SVGIG (reference sequence). The ends lost 2 bases at V and 1 base at J; junction bases unmatched: 8. This CDR3 spans 15 amino acids. The whole variable domain, filled in from reference TRBV30 and TRBJ2-7, reads SQTIHQWPATLVQPVGSPLSLECTVEGTSNPNLYWYRQAAGRGLQLLFYSVGIGQISSEVPQNLSASRPQDRQFILSSKKLLLSDSGFYLCAWSPPRTGSYEQYFGPGTRLTVT.

The chain is built from TRBV9 and TRBJ1-1; TRBD1 matches at 8 bases. The CDR3 contains 16 residues. Germline V gene lookup returns CDR1 SGDLS and CDR2 YYNGEE. The V segment lost 3 bases and the J segment 0 bases; nucleotides outside the gene matches: 7. Written as DNA, the CDR3 is TGTGCCAGCAGCGACAGCAGGGGGCAGGTGAACACTGAAGCTTTCTTT. Its translation: CASSDSRGQVNTEAFF.

The sample holds one count of this clone. This chain uses TRBV28 with TRBJ1-2; 7 bases map to TRBD1. Germline values: CDR1 MDHEN, CDR2 SYDVKM. The CDR3 has 13 amino acids. Trimming removed 2 bases from V and 7 bases from J; junction bases left unmatched: 4. CDR3 region: CASSLTGARGYTF. CDR3 DNA: TGTGCCAGCAGTTTAACAGGGGCTCGTGGCTACACCTTC.

The gene calls are TRBV6-4 and TRBJ2-2; possible D gene TRBD2, 5 bases. This CDR3 comprises 16 residues. Germline V gene sequence: CDR1 MRHNA, CDR2 SNTAGT. Trimming removed 6 bases from V and 1 base from J, with 15 bases in between. CDR3 region: CASSQDYSGNTGELFF. CDR3 nucleotides: TGTGCCAGCAGCCAAGACTACTCCGGGAACACCGGGGAGCTGTTTTTT.

The chain recombines TRBV4-1 with TRBJ1-2; D may be TRBD1 (5 bases). The CDR3 is made up of 15 amino acids. V lost 1 base, J lost 1 base, and 10 bases lay in between. The germline V gene has CDR1 MGHRA and CDR2 YSYEKL. In DNA, the CDR3 is TGCGCCAGCAGCCAAGGAGGGACTCTTAACTATGGCTACACCTTC. Protein product: CASSQGGTLNYGYTF.

The chain carries TRBV10-2 and TRBJ2-7; TRBD2 agrees at 7 bases. V was pared by 9 bases and J by 7 bases, with 9 bases of the junction left unmatched. Germline CDR1 reads WSHSY; CDR2 reads SAAADI. CDR3 length: 12 amino acids. CDR3 protein: CASRMGGGEQYV. CDR3 coding DNA: TGCGCCAGTAGGATGGGGGGGGGTGAGCAGTACGTC.

V gene TRBV12-3 or TRBV12-4 combines with J gene TRBJ2-2; possibly TRBD2 for D (5 bases). The CDR3 is made up of 12 amino acids. Trimming took 7 bases from V and 8 from J, leaving 11 bases between them. The DNA for the CDR3 is TGTGCCAGCACCGCCCGGGGAGGGGAGCTGTTTTTT. It specifies CASTARGGELFF.

CDR3 bases: TGTGCCAGCAGTGAAGAATCCGGTGCTGATACGCAGTATTTT. Translated, it gives CASSEESGADTQYF. The rearrangement links TRBV2 to TRBJ2-3; D gene uncertain. The CDR3 runs 14 residues. V was clipped by 1 base and J by 6 bases, with 11 bases between them. CDR1 is SNHLY, CDR2 FYNNEI, per germline.

V gene TRBV19 combines with J gene TRBJ1-1; D uncertain. The CDR3 spans 13 residues. Germline V lookup: CDR1 LNHDA, CDR2 SQIVND (reference sequence). Trimming shortened V by 5 bases and J by 7 bases, and 14 bases separated the two germline ends. The CDR3 region is CASSLGWRGEAFF. Written as DNA, the CDR3 is TGTGCCAGTAGTTTAGGGTGGAGAGGTGAAGCTTTCTTT.

This chain connects TRBV2 to TRBJ2-7; 13 bases align to TRBD2. The length of the CDR3 is 15 residues. Per germline, CDR1 SNHLY and CDR2 FYNNEI. The V segment lost 6 bases and the J segment 4 bases; nucleotides outside the gene matches: 6. CDR3 loop: CASSPTSGGEYEQYV. The CDR3 DNA follows: TGTGCCAGCAGCCCAACTAGCGGGGGGGAATACGAGCAGTACGTC.

V is TRBV6-5 and J is TRBJ1-1, with a weak D call TRBD1 (5 bases). The CDR3 extends over 14 amino acids. V was clipped by 6 bases and J by 1 base, with 12 bases between them. Germline lookup yields CDR1 MNHEY and CDR2 SVGAGI. The CDR3 loop reads CASSLYGQNTEAFF. The CDR3 nucleotides are TGTGCCAGCAGCCTTTACGGACAGAACACTGAAGCTTTCTTT.

J is TRBJ2-4 and V is TRBV25-1, with a possible D match to TRBD1 (5 bases). CDR3 length: 14 residues. From germline, CDR1 is MGHDK and CDR2 SYGVNS. Trimming shortened V by 3 bases and J by 10 bases, and 16 bases separated the two germline ends. CDR3 sequence (DNA): TGTGCCAGCAGTGACGGACATTCGAGTGGGATTCAGTACTTC. Translated, it gives CASSDGHSSGIQYF. Full variable domain (missing parts from reference TRBV25-1 and TRBJ2-4): EADIYQTPRYLVIGTGKKITLECSQTMGHDKMYWYQQDPGMELHLIHYSYGVNSTEKGDLSSESTVSRIRTEHFPLTLESARPSHTSQYLCASSDGHSSGIQYFGAGTRLSVL.

The chain has TRBV7-9 and TRBJ1-1, with D uncertain. Trimming took 3 bases from V and 3 from J, leaving 8 bases between them. This CDR3 is 13 amino acids long. Germline CDR1 reads SEHNR; CDR2 reads FQNEAQ (reference sequence). The DNA of the CDR3 is TGTGCCAGCAGCTTTACAGTGGACACTGAAGCTTTCTTT. Amino acids: CASSFTVDTEAFF.

This sequence joins TRBV6-1 and TRBJ2-2, with 9 bases lining up with TRBD2. Trimming at V came to 4 bases and at J to 5 bases, leaving 8 bases not matched to a gene. The CDR3 spans 16 residues. The germline CDR1 and CDR2 sequences are MNHNS and SASEGT. The CDR3 region is CASSAASGEGTGELFF. The DNA of the CDR3 is TGTGCCAGCAGTGCGGCTAGCGGGGAGGGTACCGGGGAGCTGTTTTTT.

In its sample, this clone was seen a few times. The chain recombines TRBV6-5 with TRBJ2-7, with a tentative D call TRBD1 (6 bases). The V gene's germline CDR1 is MNHEY and CDR2 SVGAGI. V was cut by 2 bases and J by 5 bases, with 10 bases left in between. The CDR3 has 13 residues. The CDR3 region is CASSYNWDNEQYF. CDR3 coding DNA: TGTGCCAGCAGTTACAACTGGGACAACGAGCAGTACTTC.

This clone has only a few counts. The V gene is TRBV6-4, the J gene TRBJ2-4; D unresolved. CDR1 is MRHNA, CDR2 SNTAGT, per germline. The CDR3 spans 13 residues. V was shortened by 0 bases and J by 9 bases, with 9 bases between the two germline ends. CDR3 in amino acids: CASSDSASSIQYF. CDR3 sequence (DNA): TGTGCCAGCAGTGACTCTGCTAGTAGCATTCAGTACTTC.

A single count supports this clone. The CDR3, as DNA: TGCGCCAGCAGCTTGGCACCACAGGGGGAAGCTTTCTTT. Its protein product is CASSLAPQGEAFF. The V gene is TRBV5-1, the J gene TRBJ1-1; 7 bases fit TRBD1. CDR3 length: 13 residues. V lost 0 bases to trimming and J lost 8 bases; unmatched junction nucleotides: 4. The germline V gene encodes CDR1 SGHRS and CDR2 YFSETQ.

The rearrangement links TRBV9 to TRBJ2-2; D possibly corresponds to TRBD1 (5 bases). The CDR3 is made up of 13 amino acids. Germline assignment: CDR1 SGDLS and CDR2 YYNGEE. V lost 0 bases and J lost 6, with 6 bases in between. CDR3 amino acids: CASSVEGAGELFF. The CDR3 nucleotides read TGTGCCAGCAGCGTAGAAGGGGCCGGGGAGCTGTTTTTT.

This chain uses TRBV7-2 with TRBJ2-5; D may be TRBD2 (6 bases). This CDR3 is built from 16 residues. Trimming removed 0 bases at V and 2 bases at J, with 13 bases between. Germline V CDR1 and CDR2: SGHTA, FQGNSA. CDR3 in DNA: TGTGCCAGCAGCTTAGCTGGGGGGTGGGGGCAAGAGACCCAGTACTTC. This sequence encodes CASSLAGGWGQETQYF.

There are a few counts of this clone. The V gene is TRBV5-6, the J gene TRBJ2-3; 11 nucleotides match TRBD2. The germline V gene has CDR1 SGHDT and CDR2 YYEEEE. The length of the CDR3 is 15 residues. After removal of 4 bases from V and 1 base from J, the junction contained 2 bases not matched to a gene. DNA for the CDR3: TGTGCCAGCAGCCCACTAGCGGGGGGCACAGATACGCAGTATTTT. Translated: CASSPLAGGTDTQYF.

The V call is TRBV28, the J call TRBJ1-2, with a tentative D call TRBD1 (5 bases). This CDR3 has 15 amino acids. Trimming pared 2 bases from V and 4 bases from J, leaving 14 bases between. Germline V gives CDR1 MDHEN, CDR2 SYDVKM. In DNA form, the CDR3 reads TGTGCCAGCAGTTTAAGGGGTGGGGCGGCCTATGGCTACACCTTC. This sequence encodes CASSLRGGAAYGYTF.

V usage is TRBV7-6 and J usage is TRBJ1-3, with D unclear. Germline CDR1 SGHVS, CDR2 FNYEAQ. The V gene lost 5 bases and the J gene lost 6 bases, with 23 bases spanning the gap. The CDR3 runs 17 residues. The CDR3 protein is CASSPPGSDLVENTIYF. The CDR3 DNA is TGTGCCAGCAGCCCCCCCGGTTCGGACTTGGTCGAAAACACCATATATTTT. The full variable domain, with the rest looked up from reference TRBV7-6 and TRBJ1-3, is GAGVSQSPRYKVTKRGQDVALRCDPISGHVSLYWYRQALGQGPEFLTYFNYEAQQDKSGLPNDRFSAERPEGSISTLTIQRTEQRDSAMYRCASSPPGSDLVENTIYFGEGSWLTVV.

The sample holds one count of this clone. V and J are TRBV5-5 and TRBJ1-1; D gene uncertain. CDR1 is SGHKS and CDR2 is YYEKEE in the germline V gene (reference sequence). Trimming removed 1 base from V and 3 bases from J, with 10 bases in between. There are 14 residues in the CDR3. The chain's CDR3 is CASSLLASDTEAFF. In DNA, the CDR3 is TGTGCCAGCAGCTTGTTAGCAAGCGACACTGAAGCTTTCTTT.

This chain joins TRBV29-1 and TRBJ2-3; D is uncertain. The germline V gene has CDR1 SQVTM and CDR2 ANQGSEA. The CDR3 has 13 residues. The V gene lost 0 bases and the J gene lost 0 bases, with 4 bases spanning the gap. CDR3 sequence reads: CSVEEQSTDTQYF. In DNA form, the CDR3 reads TGCAGCGTTGAAGAACAAAGCACAGATACGCAGTATTTT.

V is TRBV15 and J is TRBJ1-4; no clear D gene. Per germline, CDR1 LNHNV and CDR2 YYDKDF (reference sequence). Between the trimmed V and J ends, which lost 0 bases and 8 bases, there was a span of 10 bases. The CDR3 has 14 amino acids. CDR3 protein: CATSREPGLEKLFF. As DNA, the CDR3 is TGTGCCACCAGCAGAGAACCGGGTTTGGAAAAACTGTTTTTT.

In DNA, the CDR3 is TGTGCCAGCAGTTGGGACAGGGACGGCTACACCTTC. Its translation: CASSWDRDGYTF. The V and J genes are TRBV2 and TRBJ1-2, with TRBD1 identical over 9 bases. Germline V gene lookup returns CDR1 SNHLY and CDR2 FYNNEI. The CDR3 loop spans 12 amino acids. Germline trimming cut 5 bases from V and 8 bases from J; bases unmatched to any gene: 3.

The rearrangement joins TRBV9 to TRBJ1-2, with D possibly being TRBD1 (5 bases). Germline V lookup: CDR1 SGDLS, CDR2 YYNGEE. Trimming pared 0 bases from V and 8 bases from J, leaving 8 bases between. The CDR3 runs 12 residues. The CDR3 DNA reads as TGTGCCAGCAGCGTAGCAGGGTCCGGCTACACCTTC. It specifies CASSVAGSGYTF.

This chain uses TRBV5-4 with TRBJ1-4; D is undetermined. V dropped 0 bases and J dropped 5 bases, with 8 bases sitting between them. This CDR3 region has 14 residues. Per germline, CDR1 SGHNT and CDR2 YYREEE (reference sequence). The CDR3 loop is CASSLATGNEKLFF. The DNA for the CDR3 is TGTGCCAGCAGCTTGGCTACGGGGAATGAAAAACTGTTTTTT.